Following are 30 T cell receptor beta chains from one sample sequenced in a study of T cells expressing NK-cell markers (TCRdb year 2020). Library prep was done by 5' RACE. TCRdb lists the instrument as Illumina HiSeq 2000. TCRdb reanalyzed the reads, keeping one entry per CDR3 protein sequence and omitting DNA. The sample table includes about 150,000 distinct CDR3 sequences. 37% of the sample is held by the ten biggest clonotypes. Sequencing was performed on blood T cells: a sorted CD56 or NKG2C T cell subset, CD4+ or CD8+ T cells, or bulk PBMC T cells (not recorded which). All receptors come from a woman aged 45-59 years in good health. Donor details come from another sample of the same person, matched by shared clones.

CDR3 residues: CASTGTSGIQETQYF. V and J are TRBV6-5 and TRBJ2-5; TCRdb's assignment of TRBD2 cannot be checked, as there is no DNA. CDR1 MNHEY and CDR2 SVGAGI come from the germline V gene. The length of the CDR3 is 15 residues.

This chain joins TRBV7-2 and TRBJ2-1. Germline V gene sequence: CDR1 SGHTA, CDR2 FQGNSA. This CDR3 has 12 amino acids. The CDR3 loop is CASSFWRWEQFF. Drawing the rest from reference TRBV7-2 and TRBJ2-1, the complete variable domain is GAGVSQSPSNKVTEKGKDVELRCDPISGHTALYWYRQSLGQGLEFLIYFQGNSAPDKSGLPSDRFSAERTGGSVSTLTIQRTQQEDSAVYLCASSFWRWEQFFGPGTRLTVL.

This chain uses TRBV4-1 with TRBJ2-1; TCRdb names TRBD2, which stays unverified in the absence of DNA. This CDR3 comprises 15 residues. Looked up from germline, CDR1 is MGHRA and CDR2 is YSYEKL. CDR3 sequence: CASTSSGSTYNEQFF.

J is TRBJ2-5 and V is TRBV5-4; TCRdb's assignment of TRBD2 cannot be checked, as there is no DNA. Germline CDR1 and CDR2: SGHNT and YYREEE (reference sequence). This CDR3 is built from 12 residues. CDR3 residues: CASSQREKTQYF.

V is TRBV29-1 and J is TRBJ2-1; TCRdb outputs TRBD1, but without DNA this stays unchecked. The CDR3 runs 13 residues. Germline lookup yields CDR1 SQVTM and CDR2 ANQGSEA. The CDR3 sequence: CSSTGTGNNEQFF.

This sequence joins TRBV4-1 and TRBJ1-5; checking the TCRdb D call of TRBD1 is not possible without DNA. The germline gives CDR1 MGHRA, CDR2 YSYEKL. CDR3 length: 17 amino acids. CDR3 sequence: CASSQERGGLGDQPQHF.

V gene TRBV5-6 combines with J gene TRBJ2-1. The CDR3 has 12 amino acids. The V gene's germline CDR1 is SGHDT and CDR2 YYEEEE. The CDR3 sequence is CASSLARIRQFF.

This CDR3 is CSVEDLGNSGSEYNEQFF. This chain uses TRBV29-1 with TRBJ2-1; TCRdb's D call of TRBD2 is untestable without DNA. The CDR3 totals 18 residues. CDR1 and CDR2 (germline): SQVTM, ANQGSEA.

The rearrangement uses TRBV29-1 and TRBJ1-1; TCRdb outputs TRBD1, but without DNA this stays unchecked. Per the germline V gene, CDR1 is SQVTM and CDR2 is ANQGSEA. This CDR3 region has 12 residues. The CDR3 loop reads CSVVGTGTEPFF.

The V call is TRBV3-1, the J call TRBJ2-2; TCRdb returns TRBD1, unconfirmable since there is no DNA. The length of the CDR3 is 15 residues. Germline V gene lookup returns CDR1 LGHDT and CDR2 YNNKEL (reference sequence). The CDR3 spells CASSQPGENTGELFF.

The chain combines TRBV11-2 with TRBJ2-3. CDR1 is SGHAT and CDR2 is FQNNGV in the germline V gene. This CDR3 spans 13 amino acids. CDR3 residues: CASSFYSTDTQYF.

The V and J genes are TRBV4-1 and TRBJ2-1; the TCRdb call, TRBD1, lacks DNA for checking. Germline V CDR1 and CDR2: MGHRA, YSYEKL. The CDR3 totals 14 residues. CDR3 loop: CASSQKGVDNEQFF.

The V and J genes are TRBV4-1 and TRBJ2-1. Per germline, CDR1 MGHRA and CDR2 YSYEKL. CDR3 size: 13 residues. This CDR3 is CASSNPPMEEQFF.

V is TRBV29-1 and J is TRBJ1-3. Germline lookup yields CDR1 SQVTM and CDR2 ANQGSEA. CDR3 length: 15 amino acids. The CDR3 reads CSVPFNRTSGNTIYF.

The chain combines TRBV4-1 with TRBJ2-1; TCRdb's D gene call, TRBD2, goes unchecked for lack of DNA. The CDR3 consists of 17 residues. Germline values: CDR1 MGHRA, CDR2 YSYEKL. CDR3 region: CASSPIAGGPPGNEQFF.

The chain employs TRBV7-2 and TRBJ2-1; TCRdb picks TRBD1, but there is no DNA to check that call. Germline assignment: CDR1 SGHTA and CDR2 FQGNSA. The CDR3 has 19 amino acids. The CDR3 region is CASSSHLIDRGWSYNEQFF.

The V call is TRBV4-1, the J call TRBJ1-2. Germline V gene data show CDR1 as MGHRA and CDR2 as YSYEKL. CDR3 length equals 15 residues. The CDR3 here is CASSQDAGFIYGYTF.

J is TRBJ2-3 and V is TRBV12-5; TCRdb calls TRBD1, which cannot be checked without DNA. The germline V gene has CDR1 LGHNT and CDR2 FRNRAP. The CDR3 sequence is 15 residues long. The CDR3 sequence is CASAHGTTSTDTQYF.

The chain links TRBV19 to TRBJ2-1. CDR3 length: 16 amino acids. The germline V gene encodes CDR1 LNHDA and CDR2 SQIVND (reference sequence). The CDR3 here is CASSYSPRNTYNEQFF.

The chain links TRBV20-1 to TRBJ1-1; TCRdb indicates TRBD1, and absent DNA this call remains unverified. This CDR3 is 13 amino acids long. CDR1 is DFQATT, CDR2 SNEGSKA, per germline (reference sequence). The CDR3: CSARQRDRVEAFF.

The chain carries TRBV12-3 or TRBV12-4 and TRBJ2-1; the D call of TRBD2 rests on TCRdb alone, since no DNA is present to check it. This CDR3 has 12 amino acids. Here the CDR3 reads CASRGPTREQFF.

V and J are TRBV29-1 and TRBJ1-1. The germline gives CDR1 SQVTM, CDR2 ANQGSEA. The CDR3 loop spans 13 amino acids. The CDR3: CSVSPDWRTEAFF.

V gene TRBV9 combines with J gene TRBJ1-1; TCRdb's D gene call, TRBD1, goes unchecked for lack of DNA. The germline V gene encodes CDR1 SGDLS and CDR2 YYNGEE. The CDR3 has 14 amino acids. This chain's CDR3 is CASSATGGRTEAFF.

The CDR3 reads CASSYSVAPAPTDTQYF. The chain recombines TRBV6-5 with TRBJ2-3; no DNA is available, so the TRBD1 call from TCRdb remains unchecked. From germline, CDR1 is MNHEY and CDR2 SVGAGI. The CDR3 is made up of 17 amino acids.

This chain uses TRBV19 with TRBJ2-7; the TCRdb D gene call, TRBD2, has no DNA to confirm it. CDR1 LNHDA and CDR2 SQIVND come from the germline V gene (reference sequence). The CDR3 runs 14 residues. The CDR3 loop reads CASRIAGGPNEQYF.

The V gene is TRBV6-6, the J gene TRBJ1-1. The CDR3 runs to 13 residues. Germline CDR1 reads MNHNY; CDR2 reads SVGAGI (reference sequence). The CDR3 sequence: CASSYSLTLEAFF.

The chain recombines TRBV9 with TRBJ1-4; TCRdb selects TRBD1, and the lack of DNA leaves this call unchecked. The CDR3 is 14 residues long. Per germline, CDR1 SGDLS and CDR2 YYNGEE. CDR3: CASSPTGSGEKLFF.

The V gene is TRBV29-1, the J gene TRBJ1-1; TCRdb's D call of TRBD1 is untestable without DNA. From germline, CDR1 is SQVTM and CDR2 ANQGSEA. The CDR3 runs 13 residues. CDR3: CSVRGVENTEAFF.

The CDR3 sequence: CASSLALNSRIEAFF. This chain links TRBV5-1 with TRBJ1-1. The CDR3 runs 15 residues. Germline V CDR1 and CDR2: SGHRS, YFSETQ.

The genes are TRBV2 and TRBJ2-1; TCRdb's assignment of TRBD2 cannot be checked, as there is no DNA. From germline, CDR1 is SNHLY and CDR2 FYNNEI. The CDR3 extends over 15 amino acids. CDR3: CASSEREGINNEQFF.